This TCR beta chain emerged from a study of vaccination effects on CD4 cells after COVID-19. Across the whole study: It was a median of 72 days after the second dose that post-vaccine samples were obtained.

With the ViraFEST assay, the study expanded antigen-specific CD4+ T cells using viral peptide pools, then sequenced them. Culturing for more than 9 days preceded CD4+ T cell isolation. Every participant took two doses of the BNT162b2 or mRNA-1273 vaccine. In the vaccine recipients, nucleocapsid antibodies were negative and there was no prior SARS-CoV-2 infection. For each well, over 1.5 million PBMC were cultured with roughly 11 IU/ml IL-2 and 8.5 to 10 ug/ml peptides. Sequencing was performed with immunoSEQ multiplex PCR; in TCRdb, only in-frame clones are kept and a portion is missing. This repertoire shows tens of thousands of clones, around 80% found once; its top ten account for under 6.5%. Remarks on this clone: Its target is unknown.

This CDR3 region has 14 residues. From germline, CDR1 is ENHRY and CDR2 SYGVKD. Losses at the gene ends were 10 bases for V and 5 bases for J; bases not matched to a gene: 8. The sample in question was CD4+ T cells from PBMCs cultured with SARS-CoV-2 spike peptides, obtained after COVID-19 vaccination. The origin of this receptor is a human donor who received a COVID-19 vaccine. Some clones in this sample may be carry-over from other donors' samples. The chain carries TRBV10-3 and TRBJ2-1, with 10 bases matching TRBD1. The chain's CDR3 is CATSVGQGDNEQFF. The CDR3 bases are TGTGCCACGTCGGTTGGACAGGGGGACAATGAGCAGTTCTTC.